This T cell receptor (beta chain) was sequenced in a study of cytomegalovirus exposure and HLA in healthy donors. Broader study findings: Rarity held for most TCR sequences, but there were some public TCRs that occurred in many donors.

The CDR3 runs 12 residues. Trimming shortened V by 6 bases and J by 0 bases, and 5 bases separated the two germline ends. Germline assignment: CDR1 KGHSH and CDR2 LQKENI. Healthy bone marrow donors formed the donor group. PCR was performed using 60 Vbeta and 13 Jbeta primers. Measured with immunoSEQ multiplex PCR; TCRdb has only the in-frame clones, and not every one. The table records tens of thousands of clones, roughly 80% of them present only once. Note on this clone: Its antigen is undetermined.

The sample was PBMCs. The receptor's source is a woman aged 18-30 years in good health and CMV-seropositive. This chain connects TRBV18 to TRBJ2-5; D is ambiguous. In DNA, the CDR3 is TGTGCCAGCTCCAGGTACCAAGAGACCCAGTACTTC. Translation: CASSRYQETQYF.